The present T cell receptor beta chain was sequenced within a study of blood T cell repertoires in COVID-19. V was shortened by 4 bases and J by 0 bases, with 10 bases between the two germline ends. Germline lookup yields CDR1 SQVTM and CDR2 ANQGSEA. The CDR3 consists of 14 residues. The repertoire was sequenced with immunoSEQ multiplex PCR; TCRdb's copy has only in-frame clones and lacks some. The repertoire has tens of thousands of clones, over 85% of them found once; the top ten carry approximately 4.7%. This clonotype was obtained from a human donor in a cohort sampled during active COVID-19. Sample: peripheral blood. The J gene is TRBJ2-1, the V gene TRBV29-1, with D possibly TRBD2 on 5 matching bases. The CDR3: CSVVGESSYNEQFF. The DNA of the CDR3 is TGCAGCGTTGTTGGGGAGAGCTCCTACAATGAGCAGTTCTTC.